The table lists the clone carrying this T cell receptor (beta chain) with many counts. TCRdb reprocessed the 5' RACE reads via MiXCR and lists one record per CDR3 protein. The sample records 95,000 to 110,000 distinct CDR3 sequences, approximately 10% being singletons. Specified time point: longitudinal time-point 3. The V gene's germline CDR1 is DFQATT and CDR2 SNEGSKA (reference sequence). The V end lost 0 bases, the J end lost 0 bases, and 9 bases lay between the germline ends. The CDR3 runs 15 residues. The data are from a study of neurological immune-mediated disorders. J is TRBJ2-4 and V is TRBV20-1, with D maybe TRBD1 (5 bases). The sample comprised PBMCs. The sequence was obtained from a female donor with HTLV-1-associated myelopathy (HAM/TSP). The CDR3 spells CSARDDSLAKNIQYF. CDR3 bases: TGCAGTGCTAGAGATGACAGTTTAGCCAAAAACATTCAGTACTTC.